The 9 T cell receptor beta chains in this list originate from one sample, sequenced in a study of monozygotic twins with inflammatory bowel disease. With the 5' RACE reads reprocessed, TCRdb shows one record per CDR3 protein and no DNA. Here the sample table reports fewer than 450,000 distinct CDR3 sequences. Sequencing was done on a sample of blood. The receptors come from a human donor with ulcerative colitis or Crohn's disease, or a healthy co-twin of an affected twin (not recorded which).

The V and J genes are TRBV9 and TRBJ2-3. CDR1 is SGDLS, CDR2 YYNGEE, per germline. This CDR3 is built from 17 residues. CDR3 protein: CASSVRGLENPTDTQYF.

The chain carries TRBV25-1 and TRBJ2-2; there is no DNA to check the TCRdb D call of TRBD1. The CDR3 spans 13 residues. CDR1 and CDR2 (germline): MGHDK, SYGVNS. CDR3 amino acids: CASGTGDTGELFF.

The J gene is TRBJ2-7, the V gene TRBV12-3 or TRBV12-4. The length of the CDR3 is 14 residues. CDR3 residues: CASSPWEQFYEQYF.

V gene TRBV4-1 combines with J gene TRBJ1-2. CDR3 size: 16 residues. CDR1 is MGHRA, CDR2 YSYEKL, per germline. The chain's CDR3 is CASSQGTAVSNYGYTF.

This chain connects TRBV7-2 to TRBJ1-4. This CDR3 contains 15 residues. The germline V gene encodes CDR1 SGHTA and CDR2 FQGNSA. The CDR3 sequence: CASSLVGGLNEKLFF.

V gene TRBV20-1 combines with J gene TRBJ2-3; checking the TCRdb D call of TRBD2 is not possible without DNA. The germline gives CDR1 DFQATT, CDR2 SNEGSKA (reference sequence). The CDR3 has 15 residues. The CDR3 region is CSAKDSGGATDTQYF.

The rearrangement uses TRBV4-2 and TRBJ1-6; TCRdb outputs TRBD1, but without DNA this stays unchecked. The CDR3 is 17 residues long. CDR1 and CDR2 (germline): LGHNA, YNFKEQ. The CDR3 sequence is CASSQDLGQGYNSPLHF.

The chain couples TRBV20-1 to TRBJ2-1. The CDR3 totals 14 residues. CDR1 is DFQATT and CDR2 is SNEGSKA in the germline V gene (reference sequence). The CDR3 spells CSADDRGTYNEQFF.

The rearrangement joins TRBV7-3 to TRBJ2-1; the TCRdb D gene call, TRBD2, has no DNA to confirm it. This CDR3 has 16 residues. Germline V gene data show CDR1 as SGHTA and CDR2 as FQGTGA. The CDR3 protein is CASSLLAGPTYNEQFF.